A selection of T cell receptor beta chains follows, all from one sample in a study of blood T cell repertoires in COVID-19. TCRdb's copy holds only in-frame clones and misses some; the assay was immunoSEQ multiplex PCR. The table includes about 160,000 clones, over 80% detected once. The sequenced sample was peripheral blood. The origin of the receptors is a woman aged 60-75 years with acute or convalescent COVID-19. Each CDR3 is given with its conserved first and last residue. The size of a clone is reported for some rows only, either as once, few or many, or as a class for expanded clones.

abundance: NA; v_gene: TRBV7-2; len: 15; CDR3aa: CASSRVGGTNEKLFF
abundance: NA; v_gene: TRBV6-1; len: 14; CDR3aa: CASSEAGANQPQHF
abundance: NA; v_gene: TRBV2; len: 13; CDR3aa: CASTFPGQGSAFF
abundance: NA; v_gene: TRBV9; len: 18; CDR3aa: CASSVDWRGGPVQETQYF
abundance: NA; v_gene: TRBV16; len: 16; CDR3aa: CASSQSPTGSSDTQYF
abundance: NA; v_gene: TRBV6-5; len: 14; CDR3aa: CATRSGGASYEQYF
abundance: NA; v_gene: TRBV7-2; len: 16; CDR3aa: CASSPRWTGAGYEQYF
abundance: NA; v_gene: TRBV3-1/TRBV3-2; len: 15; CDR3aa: CASSLTGTAKNIQYF
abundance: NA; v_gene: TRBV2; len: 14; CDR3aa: CASSPDRAHYGYTF
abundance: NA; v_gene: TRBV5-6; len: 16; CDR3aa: CASSFLGDRGENIQYF
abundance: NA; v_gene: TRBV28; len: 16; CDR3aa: CASSPRDRGRATEAFF
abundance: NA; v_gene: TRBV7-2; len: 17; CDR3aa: CASSLSYAGSAQETQYF
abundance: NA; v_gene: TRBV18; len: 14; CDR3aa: CASSPDSLYNEQFF
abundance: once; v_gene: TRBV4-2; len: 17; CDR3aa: CASSPQGGGGRVVEQFF
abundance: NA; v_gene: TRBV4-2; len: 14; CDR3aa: CASSQETGGDGYTF
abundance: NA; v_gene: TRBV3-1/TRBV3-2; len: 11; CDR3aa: CASSYKDTQYF